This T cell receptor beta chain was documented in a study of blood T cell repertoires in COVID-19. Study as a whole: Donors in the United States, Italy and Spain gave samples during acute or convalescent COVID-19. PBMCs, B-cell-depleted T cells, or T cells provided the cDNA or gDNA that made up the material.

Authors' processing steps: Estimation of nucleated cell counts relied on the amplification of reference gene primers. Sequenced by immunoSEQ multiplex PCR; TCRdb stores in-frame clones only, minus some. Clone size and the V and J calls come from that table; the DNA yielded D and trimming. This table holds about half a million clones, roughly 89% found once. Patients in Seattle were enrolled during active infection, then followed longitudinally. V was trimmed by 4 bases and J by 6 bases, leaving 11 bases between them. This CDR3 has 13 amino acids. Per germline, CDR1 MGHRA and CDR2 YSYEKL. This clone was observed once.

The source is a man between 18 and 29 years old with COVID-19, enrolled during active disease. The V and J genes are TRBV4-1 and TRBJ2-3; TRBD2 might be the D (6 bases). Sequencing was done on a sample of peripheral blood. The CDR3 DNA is TGCGCCAGCAGCCCGCAAAGCGGGGATACGCAGTATTTT. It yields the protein CASSPQSGDTQYF.